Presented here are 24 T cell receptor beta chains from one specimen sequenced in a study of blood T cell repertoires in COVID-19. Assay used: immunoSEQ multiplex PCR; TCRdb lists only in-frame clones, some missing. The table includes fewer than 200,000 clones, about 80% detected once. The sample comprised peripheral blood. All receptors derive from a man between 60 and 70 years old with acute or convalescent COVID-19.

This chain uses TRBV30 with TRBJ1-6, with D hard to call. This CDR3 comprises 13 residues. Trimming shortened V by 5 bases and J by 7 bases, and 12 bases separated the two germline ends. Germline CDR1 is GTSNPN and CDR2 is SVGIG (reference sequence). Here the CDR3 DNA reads TGTGCCTGGTCCATCATCCAGAATTCACCCCTCCACTTT. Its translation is CAWSIIQNSPLHF.

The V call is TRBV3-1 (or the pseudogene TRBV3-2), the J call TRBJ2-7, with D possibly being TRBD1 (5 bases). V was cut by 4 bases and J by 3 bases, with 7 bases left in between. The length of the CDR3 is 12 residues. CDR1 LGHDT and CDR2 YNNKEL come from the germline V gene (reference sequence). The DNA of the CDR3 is TGTGCCAGCAGCCCAGACAGCTACGAGCAGTACTTC. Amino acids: CASSPDSYEQYF.

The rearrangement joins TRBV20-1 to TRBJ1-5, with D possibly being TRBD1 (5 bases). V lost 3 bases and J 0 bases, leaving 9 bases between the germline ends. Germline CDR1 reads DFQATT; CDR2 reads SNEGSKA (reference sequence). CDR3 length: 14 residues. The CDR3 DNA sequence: TGCAGTGCTAGTGAGGGGAGTAGCAATCAGCCCCAGCATTTT. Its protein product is CSASEGSSNQPQHF.

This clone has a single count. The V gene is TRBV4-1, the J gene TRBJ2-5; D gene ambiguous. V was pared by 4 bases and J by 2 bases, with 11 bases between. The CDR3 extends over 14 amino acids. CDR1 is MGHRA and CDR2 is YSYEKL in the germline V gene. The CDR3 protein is CASSLEERQETQYF. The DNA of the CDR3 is TGCGCCAGCAGCCTGGAAGAGAGGCAAGAGACCCAGTACTTC.

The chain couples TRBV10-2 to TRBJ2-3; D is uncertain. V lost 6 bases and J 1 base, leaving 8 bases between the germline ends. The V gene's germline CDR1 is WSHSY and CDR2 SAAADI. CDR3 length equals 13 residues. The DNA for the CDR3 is TGCGCCAGCAGGATCAGCGGCACAGATACGCAGTATTTT. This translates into CASRISGTDTQYF.

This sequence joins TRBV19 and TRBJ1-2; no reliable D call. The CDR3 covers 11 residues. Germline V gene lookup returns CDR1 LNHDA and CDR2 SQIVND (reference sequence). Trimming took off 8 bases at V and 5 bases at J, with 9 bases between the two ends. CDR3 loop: CASGRSYGYTF. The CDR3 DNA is TGTGCCAGTGGGAGAAGTTATGGCTACACCTTC.

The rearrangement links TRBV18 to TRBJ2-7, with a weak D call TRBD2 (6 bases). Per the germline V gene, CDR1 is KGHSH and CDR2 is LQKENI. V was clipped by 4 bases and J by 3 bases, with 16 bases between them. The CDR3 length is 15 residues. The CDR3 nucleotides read TGTGCCAGCTCACGCCTGAATTCGGGGGACTACGAGCAGTACTTC. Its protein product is CASSRLNSGDYEQYF.

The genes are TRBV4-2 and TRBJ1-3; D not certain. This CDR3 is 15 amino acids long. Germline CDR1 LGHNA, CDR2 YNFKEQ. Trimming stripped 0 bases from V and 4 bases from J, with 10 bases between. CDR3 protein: CASSQDSDTGNTIYF. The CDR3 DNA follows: TGTGCCAGCAGCCAAGATTCAGACACCGGAAACACCATATATTTT.

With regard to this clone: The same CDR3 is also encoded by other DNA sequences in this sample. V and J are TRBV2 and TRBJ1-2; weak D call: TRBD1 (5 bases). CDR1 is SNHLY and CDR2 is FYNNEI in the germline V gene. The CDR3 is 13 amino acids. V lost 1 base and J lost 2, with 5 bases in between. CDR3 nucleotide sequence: TGTGCCAGCAGTGAAGACAGGAACTATGGCTACACCTTC. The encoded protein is CASSEDRNYGYTF.

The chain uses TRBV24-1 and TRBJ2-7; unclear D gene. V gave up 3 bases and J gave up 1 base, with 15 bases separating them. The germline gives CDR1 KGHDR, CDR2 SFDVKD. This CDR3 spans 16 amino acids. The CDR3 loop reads CATSDTRAGRSYEQYF. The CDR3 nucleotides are TGTGCCACCAGTGATACCCGAGCAGGCCGATCCTACGAGCAGTACTTC.

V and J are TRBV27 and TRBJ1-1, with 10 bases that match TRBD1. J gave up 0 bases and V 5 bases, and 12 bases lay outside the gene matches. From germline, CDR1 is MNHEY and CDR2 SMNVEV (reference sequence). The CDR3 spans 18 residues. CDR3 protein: CASSIRPGQGLLNTEAFF. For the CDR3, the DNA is TGTGCCAGCAGTATCAGACCGGGACAGGGGTTACTGAACACTGAAGCTTTCTTT.

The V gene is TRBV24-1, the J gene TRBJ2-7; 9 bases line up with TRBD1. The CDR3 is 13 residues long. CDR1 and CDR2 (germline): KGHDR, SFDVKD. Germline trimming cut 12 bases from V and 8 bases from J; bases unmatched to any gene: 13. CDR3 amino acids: CAVRDRDQTKQYF. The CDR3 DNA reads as TGTGCCGTTAGGGACAGGGATCAAACTAAGCAGTACTTC.

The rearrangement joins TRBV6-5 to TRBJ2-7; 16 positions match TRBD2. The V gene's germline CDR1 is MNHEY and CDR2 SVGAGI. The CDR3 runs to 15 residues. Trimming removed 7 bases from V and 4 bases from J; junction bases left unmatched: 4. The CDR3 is CASKGLAGGTYEQYF. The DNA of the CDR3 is TGTGCCAGCAAGGGACTAGCGGGAGGGACTTACGAGCAGTACTTC.

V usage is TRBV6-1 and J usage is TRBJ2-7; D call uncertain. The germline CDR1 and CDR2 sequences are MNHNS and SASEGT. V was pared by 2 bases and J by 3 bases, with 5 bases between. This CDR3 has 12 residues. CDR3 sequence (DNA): TGTGCCAGCAGTGAAACTTACTACGAGCAGTACTTC. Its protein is CASSETYYEQYF.

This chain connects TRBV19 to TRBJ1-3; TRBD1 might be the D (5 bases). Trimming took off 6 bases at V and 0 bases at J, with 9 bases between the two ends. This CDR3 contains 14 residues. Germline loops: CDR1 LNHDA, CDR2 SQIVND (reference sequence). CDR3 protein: CASSYGGSGNTIYF. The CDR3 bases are TGTGCCAGTAGCTACGGGGGCTCTGGAAACACCATATATTTT.

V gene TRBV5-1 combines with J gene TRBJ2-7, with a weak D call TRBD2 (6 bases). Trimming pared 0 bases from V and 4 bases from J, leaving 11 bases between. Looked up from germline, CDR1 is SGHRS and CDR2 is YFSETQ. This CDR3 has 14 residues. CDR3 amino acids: CASSLEREWYEQYF. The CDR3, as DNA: TGCGCCAGCAGCTTGGAACGGGAGTGGTACGAGCAGTACTTC.

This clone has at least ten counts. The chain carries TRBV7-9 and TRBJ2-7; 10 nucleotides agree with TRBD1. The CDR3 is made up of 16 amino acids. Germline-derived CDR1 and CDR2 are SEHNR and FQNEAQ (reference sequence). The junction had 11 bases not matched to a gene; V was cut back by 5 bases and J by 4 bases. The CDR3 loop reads CASSADPTGGWYEQYF. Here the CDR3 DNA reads TGTGCCAGCAGCGCTGACCCGACAGGGGGCTGGTACGAGCAGTACTTC.

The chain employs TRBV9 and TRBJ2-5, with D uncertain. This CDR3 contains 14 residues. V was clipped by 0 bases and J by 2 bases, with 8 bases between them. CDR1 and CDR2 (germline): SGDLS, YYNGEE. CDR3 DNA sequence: TGTGCCAGCAGCGTAGGGAACAGACAAGAGACCCAGTACTTC. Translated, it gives CASSVGNRQETQYF.

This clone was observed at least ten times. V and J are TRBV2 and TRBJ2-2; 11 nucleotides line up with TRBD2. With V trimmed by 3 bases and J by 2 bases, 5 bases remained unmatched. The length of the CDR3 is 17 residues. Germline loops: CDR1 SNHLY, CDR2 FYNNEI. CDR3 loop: CASSEGGLAANTGELFF. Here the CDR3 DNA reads TGTGCCAGCAGTGAGGGGGGACTAGCGGCTAACACCGGGGAGCTGTTTTTT.

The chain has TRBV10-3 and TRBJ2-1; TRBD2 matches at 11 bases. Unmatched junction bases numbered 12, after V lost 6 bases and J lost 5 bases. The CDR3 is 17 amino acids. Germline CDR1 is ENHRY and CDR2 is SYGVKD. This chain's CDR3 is CAIRGLAGGGDHNEQFF. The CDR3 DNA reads TGTGCCATCAGAGGGCTAGCGGGGGGTGGGGATCACAATGAGCAGTTCTTC.

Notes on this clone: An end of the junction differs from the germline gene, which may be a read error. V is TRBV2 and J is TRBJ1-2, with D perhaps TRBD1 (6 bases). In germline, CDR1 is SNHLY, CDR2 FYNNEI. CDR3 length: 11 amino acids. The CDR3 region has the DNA TGTGCCAGCAGTGAAAAGACAGGTCCACCTTTC. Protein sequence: CASSEKTGPPF.

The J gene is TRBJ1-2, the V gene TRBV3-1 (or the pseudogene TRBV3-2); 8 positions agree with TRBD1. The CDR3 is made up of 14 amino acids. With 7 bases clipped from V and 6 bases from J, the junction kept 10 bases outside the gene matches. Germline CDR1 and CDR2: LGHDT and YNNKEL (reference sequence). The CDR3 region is CASTREDREDGYTF. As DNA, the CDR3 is TGTGCCAGCACGAGGGAGGACAGGGAAGATGGCTACACCTTC.

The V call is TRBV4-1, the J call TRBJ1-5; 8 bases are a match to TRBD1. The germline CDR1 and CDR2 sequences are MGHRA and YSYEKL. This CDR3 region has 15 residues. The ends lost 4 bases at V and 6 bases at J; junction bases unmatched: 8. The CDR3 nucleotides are TGCGCCAGCAGCCTTTCAAGACAGGGGAGTCAGCCCCAGCATTTT. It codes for CASSLSRQGSQPQHF.

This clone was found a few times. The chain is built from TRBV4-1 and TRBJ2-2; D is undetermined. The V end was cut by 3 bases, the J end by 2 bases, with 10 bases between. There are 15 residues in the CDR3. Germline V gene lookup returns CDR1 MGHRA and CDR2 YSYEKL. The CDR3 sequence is CASSQNSRNTGELFF. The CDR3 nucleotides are TGCGCCAGCAGCCAGAACTCACGTAACACCGGGGAGCTGTTTTTT.